This record looks at one TCR beta chain sequence and its context. This entry comes from a study of blood T cell repertoires in COVID-19. Study as a whole: Samples came from the United States, Italy and Spain, spanning acute and convalescent COVID-19. T cells, B-cell-depleted T cells, or PBMCs provided the cDNA or gDNA that served as material.

The authors' processing: Counts of nucleated cells, estimated from reference gene primer amplification, were obtained. The table came from immunoSEQ multiplex PCR; TCRdb's copy has only in-frame clones and leaves some out. D and trimming come from the DNA, and the V and J calls and clone size come from that table. The data show 150,000 to 170,000 clones, with about 80% seen just once and 25% to 30% held by the top ten. From germline, CDR1 is MGHRA and CDR2 YSYEKL. V was clipped by 3 bases and J by 7 bases, with 13 bases between them. The CDR3 is 14 amino acids. Sequencing was performed on peripheral blood. The genes are TRBV4-1 and TRBJ1-5; tentative D call: TRBD1 (5 bases). This TCR was recovered from a woman aged 60-70 years with acute or convalescent COVID-19. The CDR3 spells CASSHIGVFQPQHF. DNA for the CDR3: TGCGCCAGCAGCCACATAGGGGTATTCCAGCCCCAGCATTTT.